Following are 28 T cell receptor beta chains from one sample sequenced in a study of shared clonotypes between healthy human individuals. The data were produced by immunoSEQ multiplex PCR, yet TCRdb's version contains in-frame clones alone and is incomplete. The sample shows some 740,000 clones, 80% to 95% of them seen only once. Positive CCR7 selection of CD45RO-negative cells yielded the naive CD8 cells, and terminally differentiated effector memory CD45RA+ cells were excluded. Sample: naive CD8+ T cells sorted from blood. Source of these receptors: a man aged 25 to 40 in good health.

The chain uses TRBV9 and TRBJ2-2, with 8 bases identical to TRBD2. The CDR3 has 16 residues. The V gene's germline CDR1 is SGDLS and CDR2 YYNGEE. The V gene end was trimmed by 3 bases and the J gene end by 4 bases; junction bases not matched to a gene: 8. This CDR3 is CASSGDSGISTGELFF. As DNA, the CDR3 is TGTGCCAGCAGCGGAGATAGCGGGATTAGCACCGGGGAGCTGTTTTTT.

This clone has only one observation. The chain is built from TRBV28 and TRBJ2-7; tentative D call: TRBD1 (6 bases). Germline-derived CDR1 and CDR2 are MDHEN and SYDVKM. This CDR3 contains 15 residues. V lost 3 bases, J lost 5 bases, and 17 bases lay in between. The CDR3 nucleotides are TGTGCCAGCAGTTTTCGACCGTCAGGGGTCGACGAGCAGTACTTC. Translating it yields CASSFRPSGVDEQYF.

The chain employs TRBV7-3 and TRBJ2-1; 7 positions match TRBD2. Germline V lookup: CDR1 SGHTA, CDR2 FQGTGA. The V gene end was trimmed by 5 bases and the J gene end by 4 bases; junction bases not matched to a gene: 14. The CDR3 extends over 17 amino acids. The CDR3 DNA is TGTGCCAGCAGCACCCCCTCAGTAGCGGGCTATTACAATGAGCAGTTCTTC. Its translation is CASSTPSVAGYYNEQFF.

The rearrangement links TRBV21-1 to TRBJ1-4; no DNA check was done on the table's D call, TRBD1. TRBV21-1 is a pseudogene. The CDR3 is 17 residues long. The CDR3 sequence: CASSKDETGTTNEKLFF. The CDR3 DNA reads TGTGCCAGCAGCAAAGACGAGACAGGGACAACTAATGAAAAACTGTTTTTT.

The CDR3 is CASSLAMGASYEQYF. The CDR3 region has the DNA TGTGCCAGCAGCTTAGCGATGGGGGCGAGCTACGAGCAGTACTTC. The V and J genes are TRBV7-9 and TRBJ2-7; D is possibly TRBD1 (6 bases). Trimming stripped 0 bases from V and 3 bases from J, with 12 bases between. The CDR3 loop spans 15 amino acids. Germline V gene lookup returns CDR1 SEHNR and CDR2 FQNEAQ (reference sequence).

This clone is a singleton in its sample. The chain links TRBV7-9 to TRBJ1-5, with D perhaps TRBD1 (6 bases). This CDR3 has 12 amino acids. V was shortened by 2 bases and J by 15 bases, with 14 bases between the two germline ends. Germline lookup yields CDR1 SEHNR and CDR2 FQNEAQ (reference sequence). The CDR3 coding sequence is TGTGCCAGCAGCTTATTACAGGGACCGTCGCATTTT. Translating gives CASSLLQGPSHF.

This chain joins TRBV27 and TRBJ1-2, with D maybe TRBD1 (5 bases). Germline CDR1 MNHEY, CDR2 SMNVEV (reference sequence). Trimming removed 0 bases from V and 4 bases from J, with 9 bases in between. This CDR3 contains 14 residues. CDR3 coding DNA: TGTGCCAGCAGTTTATCGTTGGGGACCTATGGCTACACCTTC. Protein product: CASSLSLGTYGYTF.

This chain uses TRBV7-9 with TRBJ1-2; no firm D call. From germline, CDR1 is SEHNR and CDR2 FQNEAQ (reference sequence). V dropped 5 bases and J dropped 7 bases, with 5 bases sitting between them. The CDR3 has 10 amino acids. The CDR3 here is CASSGPGYTF. The CDR3 nucleotides are TGTGCCAGCAGCGGTCCTGGCTACACCTTC.

About this clone itself: Other DNA sequences in the same sample also yield this CDR3. This chain connects TRBV27 to TRBJ1-5, with D unclear. Germline V CDR1 and CDR2: MNHEY, SMNVEV (reference sequence). The CDR3 has 14 residues. Trimming cost V 3 bases and J 1 base, with 7 bases left between them. The CDR3 sequence: CASSLGLSNQPQHF. The CDR3 DNA follows: TGTGCCAGCAGTTTGGGGTTGAGCAATCAGCCCCAGCATTTT.

The chain has TRBV27 and TRBJ2-2; TRBD2 aligns across 8 bases. CDR1 is MNHEY, CDR2 SMNVEV, per germline (reference sequence). The trim removed 1 base at V and 6 bases at J, leaving 7 bases unmatched. The CDR3 contains 16 residues. The DNA of the CDR3 is TGTGCCAGCAGTTTATTTTTGCGGGAGGTCCCCGGGGAGCTGTTTTTT. Its translation is CASSLFLREVPGELFF.

V gene TRBV4-1 combines with J gene TRBJ2-5; 9 bases align to TRBD2. V lost 0 bases and J lost 1; bases outside the gene matches: 3. CDR1 is MGHRA and CDR2 is YSYEKL in the germline V gene. The CDR3 consists of 16 residues. The CDR3 DNA reads TGCGCCAGCAGCCAAGAATCTAGCGGGGCCCAAGAGACCCAGTACTTC. Translated, it gives CASSQESSGAQETQYF.

This rearrangement joins TRBV5-1 to TRBJ1-1, with unresolved D. The CDR3 totals 14 residues. Germline loops: CDR1 SGHRS, CDR2 YFSETQ. The ends were cut back, 2 bases at V and 5 bases at J, with 13 bases in the middle. CDR3 residues: CASSLPGSRTEAFF. CDR3 nucleotide sequence: TGCGCCAGCAGCTTACCGGGTAGTAGGACTGAAGCTTTCTTT.

The chain joins TRBV5-4 to TRBJ2-2; D assignment may be TRBD1 or TRBD2 (5 bases each). This CDR3 has 18 amino acids. V gave up 3 bases and J gave up 0 bases, with 18 bases separating them. Germline CDR1 reads SGHNT; CDR2 reads YYREEE (reference sequence). The CDR3, as DNA: TGTGCCAGCAGCTCCTCCCCCGGGGCCTTCGCGAACACCGGGGAGCTGTTTTTT. Its protein is CASSSSPGAFANTGELFF.

The chain joins TRBV28 to TRBJ1-2; a possible D gene is TRBD1 (5 bases). V was cut by 6 bases and J by 3 bases, with 23 bases left in between. From germline, CDR1 is MDHEN and CDR2 SYDVKM. This CDR3 spans 17 amino acids. CDR3 nucleotide sequence: TGTGCCAGCAGGCCGACAGTTCCCGAGCGGGGGGACTATGGCTACACCTTC. Encoded protein: CASRPTVPERGDYGYTF.

The V call is TRBV29-1, the J call TRBJ2-2; D uncertain. Germline V gene lookup returns CDR1 SQVTM and CDR2 ANQGSEA. The V end was cut by 2 bases, the J end by 0 bases, with 10 bases between. The CDR3 runs to 15 residues. The CDR3 DNA reads as TGCAGCGTTGAACGGGTTCCTGCGAACACCGGGGAGCTGTTTTTT. This encodes CSVERVPANTGELFF.

This chain links TRBV7-2 with TRBJ2-7; D is undetermined. Per germline, CDR1 SGHTA and CDR2 FQGNSA. This CDR3 is 14 amino acids long. The V end was cut by 2 bases, the J end by 4 bases, with 12 bases between. CDR3 sequence: CASSLNTELYEQYF. In DNA, the CDR3 is TGTGCCAGCAGCTTAAACACGGAGCTATACGAGCAGTACTTC.

The genes are TRBV30 and TRBJ2-1, with D possibly TRBD2 on 5 matching bases. V lost 4 bases and J 9 bases, leaving 19 bases between the germline ends. The CDR3 is 14 residues long. Germline-derived CDR1 and CDR2 are GTSNPN and SVGIG (reference sequence). The CDR3 reads CAWILRGVGLEQFF. In DNA form, the CDR3 reads TGTGCCTGGATCCTCCGAGGAGTAGGACTTGAGCAGTTCTTC.

Details on this clone: This sample includes further DNA sequences coding for the same CDR3. The rearrangement links TRBV5-1 to TRBJ2-7, with D unresolved. Germline V lookup: CDR1 SGHRS, CDR2 YFSETQ. The CDR3 consists of 13 residues. Between the trimmed V and J ends, which lost 0 bases and 1 base, there was a span of 5 bases. This chain's CDR3 is CASSLAGSYEQYF. The CDR3 bases are TGCGCCAGCAGCTTGGCTGGTTCCTACGAGCAGTACTTC.

V is TRBV9 and J is TRBJ1-4, with 10 bases aligning to TRBD1. V trimming: 3 bases; J trimming: 5 bases; junction bases outside the gene matches: 4. The germline CDR1 and CDR2 sequences are SGDLS and YYNGEE. The CDR3 runs to 15 residues. CDR3 loop: CASSDPGQGNEKLFF. As DNA, the CDR3 is TGTGCCAGCAGCGATCCGGGACAGGGGAATGAAAAACTGTTTTTT.

The chain couples TRBV14 to TRBJ1-1; D is uncertain. The CDR3 spans 15 residues. V was clipped by 4 bases and J by 1 base, with 13 bases between them. CDR1 and CDR2 from the germline V gene are SGHDN and FVKESK. CDR3 DNA sequence: TGTGCCAGCAGCCCCCTATCTGGGTGGAACACTGAAGCTTTCTTT. Encoded protein: CASSPLSGWNTEAFF.

In its sample, this clone was seen a few times. The CDR3 DNA reads TGTGCCAGCAGTCCACCGGACGCGGGAGCTAATGAGCAGTTCTTC. Protein product: CASSPPDAGANEQFF. This chain joins TRBV7-2 and TRBJ2-1; TRBD2 matches at 7 bases. The germline V gene encodes CDR1 SGHTA and CDR2 FQGNSA. V dropped 6 bases and J dropped 7; count of bases not matched to a gene: 12. The CDR3 covers 15 residues.

The chain has TRBV11-2 and TRBJ1-1; D remains unclear. Trimming took off 6 bases at V and 6 bases at J, with 8 bases between the two ends. Germline V gene sequence: CDR1 SGHAT, CDR2 FQNNGV. The CDR3 is made up of 11 amino acids. The DNA of the CDR3 is TGTGCCAGCAGGAGGGTTTCTGAAGCTTTCTTT. This translates into CASRRVSEAFF.

The chain couples TRBV5-4 to TRBJ2-1; D remains ambiguous. The germline gives CDR1 SGHNT, CDR2 YYREEE (reference sequence). V was shortened by 0 bases and J by 10 bases, with 26 bases between the two germline ends. The CDR3 loop spans 18 amino acids. The CDR3 bases are TGTGCCAGCAGCTTGGCCGTTACGAGAACCCTCACCCCTGGAGAGCAGTTCTTC. Translating it yields CASSLAVTRTLTPGEQFF.

The J gene is TRBJ2-2, the V gene TRBV5-4; D possibly corresponds to TRBD2 (6 bases). The CDR3 length is 14 residues. Germline CDR1 and CDR2: SGHNT and YYREEE (reference sequence). V was clipped by 4 bases and J by 4 bases, with 11 bases between them. The CDR3, as DNA: TGTGCCAGCAGCCCCGTGGGGGGCACCGGGGAGCTGTTTTTT. Translating it yields CASSPVGGTGELFF.

The CDR3 bases are TGTGCCTGGAGAAATGACGACTACAATGAGCAGTTCTTC. It codes for CAWRNDDYNEQFF. The V call is TRBV30, the J call TRBJ2-1; D uncertain. Trimming cost V 3 bases and J 3 bases, with 9 bases left between them. From germline, CDR1 is GTSNPN and CDR2 SVGIG (reference sequence). The CDR3 is made up of 13 amino acids.

Only a few counts were recorded for this clone. The rearrangement joins TRBV6-5 to TRBJ2-1, with D perhaps given as TRBD1 or TRBD2 (6 bases each). CDR3 length: 16 residues. Trimming shortened V by 0 bases and J by 8 bases, and 17 bases separated the two germline ends. Germline V CDR1 and CDR2: MNHEY, SVGAGI. This CDR3 is CASSYSASDGGHEQFF. The CDR3, as DNA: TGTGCCAGCAGTTACTCAGCTAGCGACGGGGGCCATGAGCAGTTCTTC.

V and J are TRBV5-6 and TRBJ2-7; weak D call: TRBD2 (6 bases). V was shortened by 4 bases and J by 0 bases, with 14 bases between the two germline ends. The germline CDR1 and CDR2 sequences are SGHDT and YYEEEE. CDR3 size: 15 residues. Written as DNA, the CDR3 is TGTGCCAGCAGCGTAGGAGGGGCCAGCTCCTACGAGCAGTACTTC. It encodes CASSVGGASSYEQYF.

V usage is TRBV19 and J usage is TRBJ2-7, with 9 bases lining up with TRBD1. The V gene end was trimmed by 4 bases and the J gene end by 1 base; junction bases not matched to a gene: 2. This CDR3 comprises 14 residues. Per the germline V gene, CDR1 is LNHDA and CDR2 is SQIVND (reference sequence). CDR3 nucleotides: TGTGCCAGTAGTACGGACAGGGGTTCCTACGAGCAGTACTTC. Amino acid sequence: CASSTDRGSYEQYF.